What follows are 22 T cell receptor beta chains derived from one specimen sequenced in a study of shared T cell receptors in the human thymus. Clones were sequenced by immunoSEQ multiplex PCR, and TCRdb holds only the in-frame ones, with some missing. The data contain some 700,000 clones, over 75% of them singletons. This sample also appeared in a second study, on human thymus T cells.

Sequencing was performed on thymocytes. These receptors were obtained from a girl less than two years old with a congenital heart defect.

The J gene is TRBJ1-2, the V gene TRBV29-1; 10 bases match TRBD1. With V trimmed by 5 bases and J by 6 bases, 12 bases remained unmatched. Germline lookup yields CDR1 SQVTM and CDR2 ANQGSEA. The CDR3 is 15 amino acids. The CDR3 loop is CSVHITGQGIDGYTF. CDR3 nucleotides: TGCAGCGTTCACATTACGGGACAGGGGATTGATGGCTACACCTTC.

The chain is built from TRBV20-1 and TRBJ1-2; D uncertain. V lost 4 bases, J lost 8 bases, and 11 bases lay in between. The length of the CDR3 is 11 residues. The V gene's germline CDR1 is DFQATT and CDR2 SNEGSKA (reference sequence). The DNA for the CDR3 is TGCAGTGCTAAAAGGGAGGACGGCTACACCTTC. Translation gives CSAKREDGYTF.

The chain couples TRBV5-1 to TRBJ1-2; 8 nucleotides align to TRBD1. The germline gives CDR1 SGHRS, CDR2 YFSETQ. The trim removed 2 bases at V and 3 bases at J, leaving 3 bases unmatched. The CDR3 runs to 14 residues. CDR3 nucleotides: TGCGCCAGCAGCTTACACAGGGGGGACTATGGCTACACCTTC. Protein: CASSLHRGDYGYTF.

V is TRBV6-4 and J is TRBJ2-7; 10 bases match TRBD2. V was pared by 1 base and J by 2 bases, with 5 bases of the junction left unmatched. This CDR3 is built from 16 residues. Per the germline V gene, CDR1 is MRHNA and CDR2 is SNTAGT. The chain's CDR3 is CASSDLTSGETYEQYF. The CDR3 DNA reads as TGTGCCAGCAGTGACTTAACTAGCGGGGAAACCTACGAGCAGTACTTC.

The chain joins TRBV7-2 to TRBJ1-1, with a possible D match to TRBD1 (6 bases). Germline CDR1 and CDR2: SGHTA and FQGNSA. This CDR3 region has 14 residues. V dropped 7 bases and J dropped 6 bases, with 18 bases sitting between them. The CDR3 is CASKIQGGVPEAFF. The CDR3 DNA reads TGTGCCAGCAAAATACAGGGCGGCGTCCCTGAAGCTTTCTTT. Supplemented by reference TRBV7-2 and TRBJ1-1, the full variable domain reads GAGVSQSPSNKVTEKGKDVELRCDPISGHTALYWYRQSLGQGLEFLIYFQGNSAPDKSGLPSDRFSAERTGGSVSTLTIQRTQQEDSAVYLCASKIQGGVPEAFFGQGTRLTVV.

CDR3: CASSLGTATQETQYF. CDR3 nucleotides: TGTGCCAGCAGTTTGGGGACAGCGACCCAAGAGACCCAGTACTTC. The gene calls are TRBV6-5 and TRBJ2-5; 7 positions match TRBD1. Germline CDR1 MNHEY, CDR2 SVGAGI. The CDR3 has 15 amino acids. V dropped 4 bases and J dropped 1; count of bases not matched to a gene: 6.

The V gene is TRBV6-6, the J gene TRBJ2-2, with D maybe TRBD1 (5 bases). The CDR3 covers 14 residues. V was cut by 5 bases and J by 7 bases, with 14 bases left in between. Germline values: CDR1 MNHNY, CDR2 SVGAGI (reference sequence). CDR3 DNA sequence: TGTGCCAGCAGTGAGAAGCGACAGATCGGGGAGCTGTTTTTT. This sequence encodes CASSEKRQIGELFF.

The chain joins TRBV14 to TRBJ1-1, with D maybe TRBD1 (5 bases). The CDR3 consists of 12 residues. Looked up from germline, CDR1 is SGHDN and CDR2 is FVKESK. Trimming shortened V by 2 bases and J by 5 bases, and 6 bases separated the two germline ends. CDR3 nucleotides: TGTGCCAGCAGCCAACAGGGAACTGAAGCTTTCTTT. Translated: CASSQQGTEAFF.

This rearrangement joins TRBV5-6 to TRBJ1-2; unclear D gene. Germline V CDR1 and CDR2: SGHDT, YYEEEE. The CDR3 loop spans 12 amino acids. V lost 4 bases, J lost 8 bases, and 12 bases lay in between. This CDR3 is CASSRDSRGYTF. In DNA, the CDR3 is TGTGCCAGCAGCCGAGACTCGCGCGGCTACACCTTC.

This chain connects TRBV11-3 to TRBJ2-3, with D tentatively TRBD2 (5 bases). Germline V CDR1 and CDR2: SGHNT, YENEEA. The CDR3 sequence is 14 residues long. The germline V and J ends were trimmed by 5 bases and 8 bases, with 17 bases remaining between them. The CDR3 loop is CASSPRGCAATQYF. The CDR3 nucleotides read TGTGCCAGCAGCCCTCGAGGGTGCGCTGCTACGCAGTATTTT.

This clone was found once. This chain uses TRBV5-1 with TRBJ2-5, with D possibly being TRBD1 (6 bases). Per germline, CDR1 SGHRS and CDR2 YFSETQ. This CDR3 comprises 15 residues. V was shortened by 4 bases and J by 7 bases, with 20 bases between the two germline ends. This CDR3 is CASSLGPPTQGTQYF. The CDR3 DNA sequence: TGCGCCAGCAGCCTCGGACCTCCAACACAGGGGACCCAGTACTTC.

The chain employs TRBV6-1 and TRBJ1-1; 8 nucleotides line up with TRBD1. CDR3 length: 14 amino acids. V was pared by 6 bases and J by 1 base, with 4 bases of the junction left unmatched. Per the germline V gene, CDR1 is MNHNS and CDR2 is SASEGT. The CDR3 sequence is CASREDRANTEAFF. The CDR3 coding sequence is TGTGCCAGCAGAGAGGACAGGGCGAACACTGAAGCTTTCTTT.

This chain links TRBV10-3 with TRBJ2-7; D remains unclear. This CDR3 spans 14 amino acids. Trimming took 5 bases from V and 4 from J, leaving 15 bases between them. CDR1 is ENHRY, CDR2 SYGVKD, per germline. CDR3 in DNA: TGTGCCATCAGTCGAGTCACAGAACGGTACGAGCAGTACTTC. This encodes CAISRVTERYEQYF.

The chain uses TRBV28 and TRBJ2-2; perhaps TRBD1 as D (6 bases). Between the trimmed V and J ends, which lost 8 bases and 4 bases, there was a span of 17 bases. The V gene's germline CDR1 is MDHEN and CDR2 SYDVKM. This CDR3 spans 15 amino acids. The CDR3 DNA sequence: TGTGCCAGCGGGGGCAGGGCCTGGGGCACCGGGGAGCTGTTTTTT. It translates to CASGGRAWGTGELFF.

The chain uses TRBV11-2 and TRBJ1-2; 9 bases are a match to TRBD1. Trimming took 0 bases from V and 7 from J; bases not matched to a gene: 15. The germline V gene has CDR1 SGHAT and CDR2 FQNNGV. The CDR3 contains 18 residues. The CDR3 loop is CASSLELGDRARKGGYTF. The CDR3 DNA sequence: TGTGCCAGCAGCTTAGAGTTAGGGGACAGGGCAAGAAAAGGTGGCTACACCTTC.

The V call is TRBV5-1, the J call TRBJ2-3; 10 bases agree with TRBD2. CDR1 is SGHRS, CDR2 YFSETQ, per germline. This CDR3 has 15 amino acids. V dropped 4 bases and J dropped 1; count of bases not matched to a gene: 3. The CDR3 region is CASSGSGGRTDTQYF. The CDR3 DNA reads TGCGCCAGCAGCGGTAGCGGGGGGCGCACAGATACGCAGTATTTT.

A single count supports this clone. CDR3 sequence reads: CASSIGTSGTPYEQYF. The CDR3 nucleotides read TGTGCCAGCAGCATTGGGACTAGCGGGACTCCCTACGAGCAGTACTTC. The V gene is TRBV7-2, the J gene TRBJ2-7; 13 nucleotides line up with TRBD2. Germline CDR1 is SGHTA and CDR2 is FQGNSA. The CDR3 extends over 16 amino acids. With 5 bases clipped from V and 2 bases from J, the junction kept 6 bases outside the gene matches. Complete variable domain (other parts from reference TRBV7-2 and TRBJ2-7): GAGVSQSPSNKVTEKGKDVELRCDPISGHTALYWYRQSLGQGLEFLIYFQGNSAPDKSGLPSDRFSAERTGGSVSTLTIQRTQQEDSAVYLCASSIGTSGTPYEQYFGPGTRLTVT.

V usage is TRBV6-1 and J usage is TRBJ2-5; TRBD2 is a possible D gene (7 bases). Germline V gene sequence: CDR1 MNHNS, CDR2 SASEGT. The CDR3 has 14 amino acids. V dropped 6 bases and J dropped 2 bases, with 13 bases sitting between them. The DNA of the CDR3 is TGTGCCAGCAGCCAGGGGCGGGGGCAAGAGACCCAGTACTTC. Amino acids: CASSQGRGQETQYF.

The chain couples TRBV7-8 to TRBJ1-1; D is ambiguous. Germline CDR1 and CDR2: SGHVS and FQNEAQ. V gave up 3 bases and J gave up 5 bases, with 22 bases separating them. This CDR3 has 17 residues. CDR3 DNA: TGTGCCAGCAGCTTTTTCTTGGGCCCGCCACCGAGTACTGAAGCTTTCTTT. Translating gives CASSFFLGPPPSTEAFF.

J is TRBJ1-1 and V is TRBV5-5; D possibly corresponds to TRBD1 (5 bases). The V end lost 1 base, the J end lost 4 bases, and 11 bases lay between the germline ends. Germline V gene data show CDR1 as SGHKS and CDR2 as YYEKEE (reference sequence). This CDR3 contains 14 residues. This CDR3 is CASSLSNGGTEAFF. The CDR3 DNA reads TGTGCCAGCAGCTTGAGTAACGGGGGCACTGAAGCTTTCTTT.

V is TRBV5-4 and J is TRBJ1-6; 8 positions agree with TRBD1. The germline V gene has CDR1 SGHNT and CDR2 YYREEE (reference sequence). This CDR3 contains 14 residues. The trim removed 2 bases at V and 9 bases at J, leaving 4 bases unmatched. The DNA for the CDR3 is TGTGCCAGCAGCTTAGGACAGGGTGGTTCACCCCTCCACTTT. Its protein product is CASSLGQGGSPLHF. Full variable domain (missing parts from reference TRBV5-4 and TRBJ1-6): ETGVTQSPTHLIKTRGQQVTLRCSSQSGHNTVSWYQQALGQGPQFIFQYYREEENGRGNFPPRFSGLQFPNYSSELNVNALELDDSALYLCASSLGQGGSPLHFGNGTRLTVT.

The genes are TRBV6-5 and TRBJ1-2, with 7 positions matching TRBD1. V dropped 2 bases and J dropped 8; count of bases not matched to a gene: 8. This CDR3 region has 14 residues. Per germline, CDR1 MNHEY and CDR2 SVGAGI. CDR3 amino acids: CASSYRGRSEGYTF. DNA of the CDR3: TGTGCCAGCAGTTACAGGGGGCGCTCGGAGGGCTACACCTTC.